This T cell receptor beta chain comes out of a study of molecular identifiers for immune sequencing clone quantification (dated by TCRdb to between 2017 and 2018). With respect to the entire study: For a replicate experiment, the RNA from either approximately 20,000 or 100,000 naive CD8 T cells was divided into five aliquots, and four of those aliquots went on to sequencing. CD8 T cells were used in a methods study to benchmark molecular-identifier clustering-based TCR repertoire sequencing (MIDCIRS) and TCR RNA copy counting. General study outcomes and caveats: In CMV-specific effector cells, clones with more than 20 RNA copies contained over 99% of molecules, whereas in naive cells such clones contained under 1% of molecules. Spiked-in Jurkat TCR RNA equal to a single cell's worth was reported to be detectable even within 1,100,000 naive CD8 T cells. When barcode sub-clustering was not used, chimeric consensus sequences inflated TCR diversity, with chimeras reaching as high as 47%. The naive libraries included spiked-in Jurkat TCR RNA (over nine copies' worth), and this RNA is not part of the donor repertoire. Highly expanded clone sizes could be underestimated if identical TCR molecules share a barcode. About 2.9 recovered TCR RNA copies per cell were obtained by modeling, versus roughly 9.1 by digital PCR, implying a capture efficiency of 30% to 35%.

Libraries of naive CD8 T cells were built from approximately 20,000 to 980,000 sorted cells, with 10%, 30% or 50% of the purified RNA used. Naive CD8 T cells were FACS-sorted as CD8+CD4-CCR7+CD45RA+ on a BD FACSAria II into RLT Plus buffer. To test detection sensitivity, Jurkat RNA equal to approximately ten TCR copies was added to samples of about 20,000-1,000,000 naive CD8 T cells. Enrichment of CD8 T cells was performed with RosetteSep CD8+ T Cell Enrichment Cocktail and Ficoll-Paque, after which ACK red cell lysis was carried out. The germline V gene sets CDR1 to ENHRY and CDR2 to SYGVKD. The germline ends are 18 bases apart after V is trimmed by 10 bases and J by 5 bases. Spanning cysteine to phenylalanine, the CDR3 consists of 13 amino acids. Only the CDR3 region is kept as DNA, spanning 39 bases read in frame from base 1. Regarding this clonotype: This clone's antigen is unknown. No much larger clone exists at a distance of one base, and base qualities are not known.

Library prep was done by PCR. The data were produced on a NextSeq 500. Bulk TCR libraries were prepared as previously described, using TCR primers listed in Table S5. Total RNA was purified with the Qiagen AllPrep DNA/RNA kit. Before analysis, reads from multiple sequencing runs of one library were combined. In the original analysis: Reads were retained only if an exact TCR constant sequence was present, and the retained reads were trimmed to 150 nt and grouped according to their 12-nt molecular barcodes. Reads in each barcode group were sub-clustered using a 15% Levenshtein threshold, and a quality-weighted consensus sequence was built for each RNA molecule. Non-functional sequences were discarded, and so were lower-count sequences lying one edit away from another sequence. Based on a fit of two negative binomial distributions, barcode sub-clusters having less than 20% of the maximum read count were discarded. The public reads were reprocessed in TCRdb via fastp at Q25 and MiXCR, keeping in-frame beta chains. Rows are unified per CDR3 protein, each entry keeping the most common DNA and genes. Here the V and J calls rest on TCRdb's processing, not on the authors' analysis. The sample table shows about 320,000 distinct CDR3 sequences, and 24% are seen once. Together, the top ten hold around 0.76% of the sample.

This TCR derives from a human donor in good health. Some libraries in this study had Jurkat cell RNA spiked in. The specimen sequenced was naive CD8+ T cells from blood, with Jurkat cell RNA spiked in. The cell subset or site label of this sample denotes: FACS-sorted CD8+CD4-CCR7+CD45RA+ naive T cells. The receptor chain draws on TRBV10-3 and TRBJ2-7; no D gene is confidently identified. DNA sequence: TGTGCCACTCTAGGCCCCCAAACCAACGAGCAGTACTTC. The encoded protein is CATLGPQTNEQYF.